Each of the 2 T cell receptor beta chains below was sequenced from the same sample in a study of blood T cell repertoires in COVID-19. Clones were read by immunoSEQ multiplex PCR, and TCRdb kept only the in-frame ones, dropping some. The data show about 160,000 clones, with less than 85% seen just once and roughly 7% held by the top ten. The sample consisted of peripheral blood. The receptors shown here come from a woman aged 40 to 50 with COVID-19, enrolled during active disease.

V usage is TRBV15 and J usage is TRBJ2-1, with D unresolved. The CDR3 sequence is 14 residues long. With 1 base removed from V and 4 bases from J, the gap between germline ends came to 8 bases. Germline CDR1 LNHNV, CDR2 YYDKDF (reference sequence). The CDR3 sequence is CATSRGLQYNEQFF. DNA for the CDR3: TGTGCCACCAGCAGAGGTTTACAGTACAATGAGCAGTTCTTC.

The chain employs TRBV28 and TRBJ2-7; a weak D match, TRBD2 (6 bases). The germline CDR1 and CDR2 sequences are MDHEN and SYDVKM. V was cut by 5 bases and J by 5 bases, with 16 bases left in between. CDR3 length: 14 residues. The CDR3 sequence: CASSPPRDSNEQYF. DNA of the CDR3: TGTGCCAGCAGTCCCCCCCGGGACTCAAACGAGCAGTACTTC.